These T cell receptor beta chains were read from a single sample in a study of neurological immune-mediated disorders. TCRdb passed the 5' RACE reads through MiXCR, listing each CDR3 protein once. This sample has under 35,000 distinct CDR3 sequences; 20% to 25% occur once, and the top ten carry about 32%. The material sequenced was CD4+ T cells from blood. The receptors shown here come from a man in his fifties or sixties with HTLV-1-associated myelopathy (HAM/TSP). CDR3s include the opening cysteine and the closing phenylalanine or tryptophan. The D gene is left open where the match is weak. The listing skips clone size in some rows; elsewhere it reads once, few, many or a size class.

>NA|many|TRBJ1-2|TRBV12-3/TRBV12-4
CASSSLRGAGGYTF
TGTGCCAGCAGTTCTCTAAGGGGGGCGGGTGGCTACACCTTC
>NA|many|TRBJ2-7|TRBV5-1
CASSAGQIYEQYF
TGCGCCAGCAGCGCGGGACAGATCTACGAGCAGTACTTC
>NA|NA|TRBJ1-3|TRBV3-1
CASSQGTAFSGNTIYF
TGTGCCAGCAGCCAGGGGACGGCGTTCTCTGGAAACACCATATATTTT
>NA|many|TRBJ1-5|TRBV20-1
CSLGGNNQPQHF
TGCAGTCTCGGGGGAAACAATCAGCCCCAGCATTTT
>NA|NA|TRBJ1-1|TRBV7-2
CASSLIAGMNTEAFF
TGTGCCAGCAGCTTAATTGCAGGGATGAACACTGAAGCTTTCTTT
>TRBD1|few|TRBJ1-1|TRBV11-2
CASSPSRSDRTLRAEAFF
TGTGCCAGCAGCCCCTCAAGGTCGGACAGGACCCTCAGGGCTGAAGCTTTCTTT
>NA|many|TRBJ2-5|TRBV18
CASSLTVQETQYF
TGTGCCAGCTCACTGACAGTCCAAGAGACCCAGTACTTC
>NA|NA|TRBJ1-6|TRBV7-2
CASSPSGPGSYNSPLHF
TGTGCCAGCAGCCCCAGCGGGCCAGGTTCCTATAATTCACCCCTCCACTTT
>TRBD1|many|TRBJ1-5|TRBV4-1
CASSQTGDRLRQPQHF
TGCGCCAGCAGCCAAACCGGGGACAGGCTGCGGCAGCCCCAGCATTTT
>TRBD1|many|TRBJ2-1|TRBV11-2
CASSPERGRTANEQFF
TGTGCCAGCAGCCCAGAGAGGGGGCGGACTGCAAATGAGCAGTTCTTC
>NA|NA|TRBJ2-4|TRBV20-1
CSARVGPGGGRQNIQYF
TGCAGTGCTAGAGTCGGCCCGGGGGGCGGAAGACAAAACATTCAGTACTTC
>NA|few|TRBJ1-1|TRBV7-9
CAIHRVGTEAFF
TGTGCCATCCACAGGGTCGGCACTGAAGCTTTCTTT
>TRBD2|many|TRBJ2-2|TRBV12-3/TRBV12-4
CASRTSGPTGELFF
TGTGCCAGCAGGACTAGCGGACCCACCGGGGAGCTGTTTTTT
>NA|few|TRBJ2-1|TRBV11-1
CASSLAQSSYNEQFF
TGTGCCAGCAGCTTAGCGCAGAGCTCCTACAATGAGCAGTTCTTC
>NA|many|TRBJ2-1|TRBV11-2
CASSPDWLSYNEQFF
TGTGCCAGCAGCCCTGACTGGCTCTCCTACAATGAGCAGTTCTTC
>TRBD2|NA|TRBJ2-1|TRBV20-1
CSARDAQRGLSSYNEQFF
TGCAGTGCTAGAGATGCCCAGCGGGGGCTCAGCTCCTACAATGAGCAGTTCTTC
>NA|NA|TRBJ1-5|TRBV20-1
CSAQSFYRGNRQPQHF
TGCAGTGCTCAGTCGTTTTATCGGGGGAATCGTCAGCCCCAGCATTTT
>TRBD1|NA|TRBJ2-3|TRBV20-1
CSARYRQGSPTDTQYF
TGCAGTGCTCGATATCGACAGGGGTCCCCCACAGATACGCAGTATTTT
>NA|NA|TRBJ1-4|TRBV5-1
CASSPGGPATNEKLFF
TGCGCCAGCAGCCCCGGCGGTCCTGCAACTAATGAAAAACTGTTTTTT
>NA|many|TRBJ1-1|TRBV20-1
CSASRDTEAFF
TGCAGTGCTAGCCGGGACACTGAAGCTTTCTTT
>TRBD1|many|TRBJ1-1|TRBV6-5
CASSYGQGMATEAFF
TGTGCCAGCAGTTACGGACAGGGGATGGCCACTGAAGCTTTCTTT
>NA|many|TRBJ1-1|TRBV5-1
CASSLNRAGGNTEAFF
TGCGCCAGCAGCCTTAACCGGGCCGGCGGTAACACTGAAGCTTTCTTT
>NA|many|TRBJ2-6|TRBV10-2
CASNDRTVGGTGANVLTF
TGCGCCAGCAATGACCGGACCGTTGGGGGGACTGGGGCCAACGTCCTGACTTTC
>NA|many|TRBJ2-7|TRBV5-1
CASSWGSNYEQYF
TGCGCCAGCAGCTGGGGCAGTAACTACGAGCAGTACTTC
>NA|many|TRBJ2-7|TRBV7-8
CASSLAWGSQYEQYF
TGTGCCAGCAGCTTAGCGTGGGGGAGCCAATACGAGCAGTACTTC
>TRBD1|many|TRBJ2-7|TRBV29-1
CSVRRDREGYEQYF
TGCAGCGTTCGCCGGGACAGGGAGGGTTACGAGCAGTACTTC
>TRBD1|NA|TRBJ2-7|TRBV5-1
CASSLEATGVEQYF
TGCGCCAGCAGCTTGGAAGCGACAGGGGTCGAGCAGTACTTC
>NA|NA|TRBJ2-3|TRBV5-6
CASSPGTILGDTQYF
TGTGCCAGCAGCCCCGGGACCATCCTCGGGGATACGCAGTATTTT
>TRBD1|many|TRBJ2-1|TRBV6-5
CASSRGQPLEQFF
TGTGCCAGCAGCCGGGGACAGCCACTCGAGCAGTTCTTC
>NA|many|TRBJ2-2|TRBV25-1
CASSEYRNTGELFF
TGTGCCAGCAGTGAGTACAGGAACACCGGGGAGCTGTTTTTT
>NA|NA|TRBJ2-5|TRBV18
CASSPPELRETQYF
TGTGCCAGCTCACCACCGGAACTCCGGGAGACCCAGTACTTC
>NA|many|TRBJ1-4|TRBV7-8
CASSQYEKLFF
TGTGCCAGCAGCCAGTATGAAAAACTGTTTTTT
>TRBD1|NA|TRBJ2-6|TRBV3-1
CASSQWDRAPSGANVLTF
TGTGCCAGCAGCCAATGGGACAGGGCCCCCTCTGGGGCCAACGTCCTGACTTTC
>NA|many|TRBJ1-5|TRBV6-5
CASRGREPNQPQHF
TGTGCCAGCAGGGGACGGGAACCCAATCAGCCCCAGCATTTT
>NA|NA|TRBJ2-7|TRBV5-1
CASKSDTHYEQYF
TGCGCCAGCAAAAGTGACACCCACTACGAGCAGTACTTC
>NA|many|TRBJ2-3|TRBV20-1
CSAGGGGPDTQYF
TGCAGTGCTGGAGGGGGAGGGCCAGATACGCAGTATTTT
>NA|many|TRBJ1-2|TRBV7-8
CASSLQQNYGYTF
TGTGCCAGCAGCTTACAACAGAACTATGGCTACACCTTC
>TRBD1|many|TRBJ2-1|TRBV12-3/TRBV12-4
CASQTTGQGFYEQFF
TGTGCCAGTCAAACCACGGGACAGGGTTTCTATGAGCAGTTCTTC
>NA|NA|TRBJ2-5|TRBV2
CASSEVRYVGTQYF
TGTGCCAGCAGTGAAGTACGCTACGTGGGGACCCAGTACTTC
>TRBD2|NA|TRBJ2-5|TRBV20-1
CSARDRLGAGTKETQYF
TGCAGTGCTAGAGACCGACTCGGAGCCGGGACTAAAGAGACCCAGTACTTC
>NA|many|TRBJ2-5|TRBV20-1
CSARPGTTGQETQYF
TGCAGTGCTAGACCCGGGACAACCGGCCAAGAGACCCAGTACTTC
>TRBD2|many|TRBJ2-3|TRBV20-1
CSASGGLVTDTQYF
TGCAGTGCATCGGGAGGGCTAGTGACAGATACGCAGTATTTT
>NA|many|TRBJ2-7|TRBV5-1
CASSFEGEGREQYF
TGCGCCAGCAGCTTCGAGGGCGAAGGGAGGGAGCAGTACTTC
>TRBD1|many|TRBJ2-7|TRBV9
CASSPSGQGAREQYF
TGTGCCAGCAGCCCCTCCGGACAGGGGGCGCGAGAGCAGTACTTC
>NA|once|TRBJ2-7|TRBV7-2
CASSPGGYEQYF
TGTGCCAGCAGCCCCGGGGGCTACGAGCAGTACTTC
>TRBD1|many|TRBJ1-1|TRBV7-3
CASSLGGQGWAEAFF
TGTGCCAGCAGCTTAGGGGGACAGGGGTGGGCTGAAGCTTTCTTT
>TRBD2|many|TRBJ2-5|TRBV5-1
CASSLGSGRETQYF
TGCGCCAGCAGCTTAGGTAGCGGGAGGGAGACCCAGTACTTC
>NA|many|TRBJ2-5|TRBV12-3/TRBV12-4
CASSFHQETQYF
TGTGCCAGCAGTTTTCATCAAGAGACCCAGTACTTC
>TRBD2|many|TRBJ2-5|TRBV18
CASSPDGLGLAGVGETQYF
TGTGCCAGCTCCCCGGACGGACTTGGACTAGCGGGGGTCGGAGAGACCCAGTACTTC
>NA|NA|TRBJ1-5|TRBV6-5
CASSPGVSNQTQHF
TGTGCCAGCAGCCCCGGCGTTAGCAATCAGACCCAGCATTTT
>NA|many|TRBJ2-2|TRBV20-1
CSASGARVDTGELFF
TGCAGTGCTTCTGGGGCGCGGGTCGACACCGGGGAGCTGTTTTTT
>TRBD1|few|TRBJ2-7|TRBV5-5
CASRAGTGFVAYEQYF
TGTGCCAGCAGGGCCGGGACAGGGTTCGTCGCCTACGAGCAGTACTTC
>NA|many|TRBJ1-3|TRBV7-2
CASSPMQVQSGNTIYF
TGTGCCAGCAGCCCAATGCAGGTCCAGTCTGGAAACACCATATATTTT
>TRBD1|few|TRBJ1-5|TRBV12-3/TRBV12-4
CASSFSDRGRVQPQHF
TGTGCCAGCAGTTTTTCCGACAGGGGGCGAGTTCAGCCCCAGCATTTT